This record covers a single T cell receptor (beta chain). This CDR3 has 16 amino acids. Germline V gene data show CDR1 as SEHNR and CDR2 as FQNEAQ (reference sequence). Trimming took 3 bases from V and 5 from J; bases not matched to a gene: 6. Produced via immunoSEQ multiplex PCR; TCRdb's table is partial and in-frame only. The data contain some 13,000 clones, about 88% of them singletons. This entry is derived from a study of blood T cell repertoires in COVID-19. Study information: Samples of COVID-19 (acute and convalescent) were obtained from the United States, Italy and Spain. T cells, B-cell-depleted T cells, or PBMCs supplied cDNA or gDNA.

The rearrangement joins TRBV7-9 to TRBJ2-5; 13 nucleotides match TRBD2. The TCR comes from a man older than 75 with acute or convalescent COVID-19. Sequenced material: peripheral blood. CDR3 region: CASSFGGTSGVETQYF. The CDR3 coding sequence is TGTGCCAGCAGCTTTGGGGGGACTAGCGGGGTGGAGACCCAGTACTTC.